Below are 2 T cell receptor beta chains sequenced from a single sample in a study of blood T cell repertoires in COVID-19. Assay used: immunoSEQ multiplex PCR; TCRdb lists only in-frame clones, some missing. The sample has about 180,000 clones; around 87% are singletons. The sample was peripheral blood. These receptors came from a woman in her thirties with active or convalescent COVID-19.

This clone was seen a few times. The chain combines TRBV10-3 with TRBJ2-7, with D maybe TRBD2 (6 bases). The CDR3 is 14 residues long. Germline CDR1 is ENHRY and CDR2 is SYGVKD. V was clipped by 6 bases and J by 4 bases, with 16 bases between them. The CDR3, as DNA: TGTGCCATCAGCTCCGGGACTCAGGATTACGAGCAGTACTTC. Translating it yields CAISSGTQDYEQYF.

J is TRBJ1-4 and V is TRBV5-1; D possibly corresponds to TRBD1 (6 bases). Trimming pared 3 bases from V and 4 bases from J, leaving 10 bases between. Germline CDR1 SGHRS, CDR2 YFSETQ. The CDR3 spans 14 residues. CDR3 sequence (DNA): TGCGCCAGCAGCTCCCGGGACATTAATGAAAAACTGTTTTTT. Translated: CASSSRDINEKLFF.